Presented here are 15 T cell receptor beta chains from one specimen sequenced in a study of blood T cell repertoires in COVID-19. Sequencing was performed with immunoSEQ multiplex PCR; in TCRdb, only in-frame clones are kept and a portion is missing. The table has about 180,000 clones, approximately 88% seen once. The specimen was PBMCs or T cells enriched from blood (not recorded which). These receptors originate from a woman aged 18-35 years who had recovered from COVID-19.

V and J are TRBV2 and TRBJ2-3, with D tentatively TRBD1 (5 bases). Trimming cost V 3 bases and J 0 bases, with 10 bases left between them. Germline V gene lookup returns CDR1 SNHLY and CDR2 FYNNEI. The CDR3 length is 15 residues. The CDR3 loop reads CASSELTVSTDTQYF. The CDR3 DNA reads TGTGCCAGCAGTGAGCTGACAGTGAGCACAGATACGCAGTATTTT. The full variable domain, completed using reference TRBV2 and TRBJ2-3, is EPEVTQTPSHQVTQMGQEVILRCVPISNHLYFYWYRQILGQKVEFLVSFYNNEISEKSEIFDDQFSVERPDGSNFTLKIRSTKLEDSAMYFCASSELTVSTDTQYFGPGTRLTVL.

V gene TRBV19 combines with J gene TRBJ1-2; the D is unclear. In germline, CDR1 is LNHDA, CDR2 SQIVND (reference sequence). Trimming took 1 base from V and 0 from J, leaving 21 bases between them. The CDR3 is 19 residues long. Here the CDR3 reads CASSIAPQDPSSANYGYTF. DNA for the CDR3: TGTGCCAGTAGTATAGCCCCCCAGGATCCCTCATCTGCTAACTATGGCTACACCTTC.

This clone was picked up one time. This rearrangement joins TRBV28 to TRBJ1-1; D might be TRBD1 (6 bases). The CDR3 totals 16 residues. V lost 4 bases, J lost 5 bases, and 20 bases lay in between. Germline loops: CDR1 MDHEN, CDR2 SYDVKM. The CDR3 spells CASSSQAQGISTEAFF. DNA of the CDR3: TGTGCCAGCAGTTCCCAGGCACAGGGAATTTCGACTGAAGCTTTCTTT.

The chain uses TRBV5-1 and TRBJ1-1; the D is unclear. Germline-derived CDR1 and CDR2 are SGHRS and YFSETQ. Trimming stripped 3 bases from V and 1 base from J, with 10 bases between. CDR3 size: 14 residues. Here the CDR3 reads CASSSEPGNTEAFF. The CDR3, as DNA: TGCGCCAGCAGCTCCGAGCCTGGGAACACTGAAGCTTTCTTT.

In the case of this clone: Other DNA sequences in this specimen translate into the identical CDR3. The chain has TRBV19 and TRBJ2-7; 7 positions match TRBD1. Germline V gives CDR1 LNHDA, CDR2 SQIVND (reference sequence). The ends lost 3 bases at V and 4 bases at J; junction bases unmatched: 3. The CDR3 loop spans 13 amino acids. CDR3 in DNA: TGTGCCAGTAGTATCACAGGGGCGTACGAGCAGTACTTC. Amino acid sequence: CASSITGAYEQYF.

The chain combines TRBV20-1 with TRBJ2-1; possibly TRBD1 for D (6 bases). Germline assignment: CDR1 DFQATT and CDR2 SNEGSKA (reference sequence). The CDR3 covers 11 residues. The V end lost 4 bases, the J end lost 7 bases, and 8 bases lay between the germline ends. In nucleotides, the CDR3 is TGCAGTGCTATCGGACAGAATGAGCAGTTCTTC. Translation: CSAIGQNEQFF.

This sequence joins TRBV6-1 and TRBJ1-2; D uncertain. V was trimmed by 3 bases and J by 7 bases, leaving 6 bases between them. The germline V gene has CDR1 MNHNS and CDR2 SASEGT. This CDR3 is built from 11 residues. CDR3 protein: CASSDGGGYTF. The CDR3 coding sequence is TGTGCCAGCAGTGACGGCGGTGGCTACACCTTC.

The V gene is TRBV6-5, the J gene TRBJ2-1; 8 bases match TRBD2. J was trimmed by 13 bases and V by 4 bases; bases with no gene match: 6. This CDR3 has 12 residues. Germline CDR1 is MNHEY and CDR2 is SVGAGI. CDR3 in amino acids: CASSSGLASQFF. Written as DNA, the CDR3 is TGTGCCAGCAGTTCCGGACTAGCTAGCCAGTTCTTC.

The V and J genes are TRBV4-3 and TRBJ2-3; no definite D call. Germline CDR1 is LGHNA and CDR2 is YSLEER. Trimming stripped 0 bases from V and 7 bases from J, with 14 bases between. CDR3 length: 15 amino acids. CDR3 bases: TGCGCCAGCAGCCAAGATTCTTCAGGATGGAATACGCAGTATTTT. It codes for CASSQDSSGWNTQYF.

V gene TRBV4-3 combines with J gene TRBJ2-1; 10 positions match TRBD1. This CDR3 is built from 18 residues. Trimming cost V 1 base and J 5 bases; bases outside gene matches: 11. Germline V CDR1 and CDR2: LGHNA, YSLEER. CDR3 residues: CASSQVAGQGFRDNEQFF. The CDR3 DNA reads TGCGCCAGCAGCCAAGTCGCGGGACAGGGGTTTCGGGACAATGAGCAGTTCTTC.

This clone was detected only once. The chain carries TRBV10-3 and TRBJ2-2, with TRBD2 identical over 8 bases. Germline trimming cut 8 bases from V and 1 base from J; bases unmatched to any gene: 6. This CDR3 spans 15 amino acids. CDR1 ENHRY and CDR2 SYGVKD come from the germline V gene. Here the CDR3 DNA reads TGTGCCATCCTTCGGAGCGGGGGGAACACCGGGGAGCTGTTTTTT. The encoded protein is CAILRSGGNTGELFF.

This chain uses TRBV11-2 with TRBJ1-1; 10 bases agree with TRBD1. With V trimmed by 5 bases and J by 3 bases, 12 bases remained unmatched. Germline V gives CDR1 SGHAT, CDR2 FQNNGV. This CDR3 has 17 amino acids. Written as DNA, the CDR3 is TGTGCCAGCAGCCCCTGGACAGGGGGGGTGGAGTACACTGAAGCTTTCTTT. Its translation: CASSPWTGGVEYTEAFF. The entire variable domain, with the rest obtained from reference TRBV11-2 and TRBJ1-1, is as follows: EAGVAQSPRYKIIEKRQSVAFWCNPISGHATLYWYQQILGQGPKLLIQFQNNGVVDDSQLPKDRFSAERLKGVDSTLKIQPAKLEDSAVYLCASSPWTGGVEYTEAFFGQGTRLTVV.

This chain links TRBV7-2 with TRBJ2-1; 15 bases line up with TRBD2. The ends lost 1 base at V and 10 bases at J; junction bases unmatched: 2. The CDR3 sequence is 15 residues long. Per germline, CDR1 SGHTA and CDR2 FQGNSA. CDR3 region: CASSLGGTSGGEQFF. Written as DNA, the CDR3 is TGTGCCAGCAGCTTAGGCGGGACTAGCGGGGGGGAGCAGTTCTTC.

The table lists this clone with a few counts. This chain joins TRBV6-4 and TRBJ2-2; the D gene is possibly TRBD2 (6 bases). The CDR3 contains 15 residues. Germline values: CDR1 MRHNA, CDR2 SNTAGT. V lost 8 bases to trimming and J lost 3 bases, with 16 bases between them. CDR3 loop: CASDGGAGHTGELFF. Written as DNA, the CDR3 is TGTGCCAGCGACGGCGGGGCGGGGCACACCGGGGAGCTGTTTTTT.

The gene calls are TRBV5-5 and TRBJ2-2; 8 bases are shared with TRBD1. This CDR3 is 17 amino acids long. V dropped 4 bases and J dropped 4; count of bases not matched to a gene: 12. Germline V gene data show CDR1 as SGHKS and CDR2 as YYEKEE (reference sequence). The CDR3 reads CASSRGAGGAVTGELFF. CDR3 nucleotides: TGTGCCAGCAGCCGTGGGGCAGGGGGCGCGGTCACCGGGGAGCTGTTTTTT.